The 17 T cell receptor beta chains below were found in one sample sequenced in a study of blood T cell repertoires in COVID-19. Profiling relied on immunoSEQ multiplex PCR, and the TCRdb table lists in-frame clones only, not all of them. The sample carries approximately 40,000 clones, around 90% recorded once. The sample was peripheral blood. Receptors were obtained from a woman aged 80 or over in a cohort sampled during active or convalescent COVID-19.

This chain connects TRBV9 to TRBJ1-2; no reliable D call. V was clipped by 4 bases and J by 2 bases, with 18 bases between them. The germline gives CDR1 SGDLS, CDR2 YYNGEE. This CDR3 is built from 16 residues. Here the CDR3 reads CASSSSYRYRNYGYTF. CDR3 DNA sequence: TGTGCCAGCAGCTCCAGTTACAGATACCGAAACTATGGCTACACCTTC.

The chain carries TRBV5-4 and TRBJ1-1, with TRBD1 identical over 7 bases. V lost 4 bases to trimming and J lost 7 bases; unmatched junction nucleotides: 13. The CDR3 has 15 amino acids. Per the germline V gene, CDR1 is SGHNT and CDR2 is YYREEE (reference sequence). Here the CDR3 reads CASSEKRTGGSEAFF. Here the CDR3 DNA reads TGTGCCAGCAGCGAGAAGAGGACAGGAGGTAGTGAAGCTTTCTTT.

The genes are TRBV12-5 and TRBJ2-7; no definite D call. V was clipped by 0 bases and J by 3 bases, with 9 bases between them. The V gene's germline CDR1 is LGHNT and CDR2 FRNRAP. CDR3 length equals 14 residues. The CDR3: CASGLVPTGYEQYF. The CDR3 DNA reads TGTGCTAGTGGTTTGGTACCGACGGGCTACGAGCAGTACTTC.

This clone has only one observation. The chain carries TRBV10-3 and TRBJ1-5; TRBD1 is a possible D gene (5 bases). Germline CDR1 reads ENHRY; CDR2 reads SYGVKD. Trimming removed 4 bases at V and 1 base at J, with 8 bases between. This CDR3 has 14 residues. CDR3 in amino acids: CAISVGESNQPQHF. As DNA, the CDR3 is TGTGCCATCAGTGTAGGGGAAAGCAATCAGCCCCAGCATTTT.

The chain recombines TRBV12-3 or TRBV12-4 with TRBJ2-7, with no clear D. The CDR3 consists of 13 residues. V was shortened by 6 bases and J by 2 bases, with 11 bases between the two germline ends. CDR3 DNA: TGTGCCAGCAGGATGGCTACAGCCTACGAGCAGTACTTC. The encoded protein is CASRMATAYEQYF.

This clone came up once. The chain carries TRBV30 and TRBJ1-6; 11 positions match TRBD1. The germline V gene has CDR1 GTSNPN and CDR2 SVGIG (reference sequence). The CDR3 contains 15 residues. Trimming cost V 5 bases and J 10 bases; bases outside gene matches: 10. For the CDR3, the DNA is TGTGCCTGGCAGAACAAGGACAGGGGGCAATCACCCCTCCACTTT. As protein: CAWQNKDRGQSPLHF. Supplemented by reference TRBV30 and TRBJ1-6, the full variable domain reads SQTIHQWPATLVQPVGSPLSLECTVEGTSNPNLYWYRQAAGRGLQLLFYSVGIGQISSEVPQNLSASRPQDRQFILSSKKLLLSDSGFYLCAWQNKDRGQSPLHFGNGTRLTVT.

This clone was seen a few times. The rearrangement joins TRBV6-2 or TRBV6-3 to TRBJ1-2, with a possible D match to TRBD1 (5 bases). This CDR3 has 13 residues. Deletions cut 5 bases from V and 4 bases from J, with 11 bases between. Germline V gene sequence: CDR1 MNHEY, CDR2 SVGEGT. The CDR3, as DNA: TGTGCCAGCAGTCAAGGGGAACCCTATGGCTACACCTTC. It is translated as CASSQGEPYGYTF.

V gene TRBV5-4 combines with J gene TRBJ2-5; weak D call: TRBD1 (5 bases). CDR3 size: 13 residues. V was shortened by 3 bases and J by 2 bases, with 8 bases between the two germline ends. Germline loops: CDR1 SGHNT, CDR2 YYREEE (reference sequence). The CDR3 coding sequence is TGTGCCAGCAGCTCTAGACAGCAAGAGACCCAGTACTTC. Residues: CASSSRQQETQYF. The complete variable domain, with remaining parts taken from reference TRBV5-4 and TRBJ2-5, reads ETGVTQSPTHLIKTRGQQVTLRCSSQSGHNTVSWYQQALGQGPQFIFQYYREEENGRGNFPPRFSGLQFPNYSSELNVNALELDDSALYLCASSSRQQETQYFGPGTRLLVL.

CDR3 amino acids: CATRTGNIYNEQFF. CDR3 nucleotide sequence: TGTGCCACAAGGACAGGGAATATCTACAATGAGCAGTTCTTC. V is TRBV10-3 and J is TRBJ2-1; 8 bases line up with TRBD1. CDR1 and CDR2 (germline): ENHRY, SYGVKD. CDR3 length: 14 amino acids. Losses at the gene ends were 10 bases for V and 3 bases for J; bases not matched to a gene: 8.

This CDR3 is CASSNGLARQETQYF. In DNA form, the CDR3 reads TGTGCCAGTAGTAATGGGCTAGCGCGCCAAGAGACCCAGTACTTC. The chain carries TRBV19 and TRBJ2-5; D may be TRBD2 (6 bases). The germline V gene encodes CDR1 LNHDA and CDR2 SQIVND (reference sequence). The CDR3 has 15 residues. With 4 bases removed from V and 1 base from J, the gap between germline ends came to 13 bases.

DNA of the CDR3: TGTGCCAGCAGTCCCGAGGGCTGGGCCCAGTACTTC. Protein product: CASSPEGWAQYF. The chain recombines TRBV6-5 with TRBJ2-5, with D maybe TRBD2 (5 bases). The CDR3 runs 12 residues. Per the germline V gene, CDR1 is MNHEY and CDR2 is SVGAGI. The V end was cut by 5 bases, the J end by 9 bases, with 13 bases between.

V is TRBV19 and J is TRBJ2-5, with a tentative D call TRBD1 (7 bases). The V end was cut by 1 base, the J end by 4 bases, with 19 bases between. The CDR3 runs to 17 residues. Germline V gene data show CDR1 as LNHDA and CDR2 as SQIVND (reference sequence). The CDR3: CASSIGGGGVSGETQYF. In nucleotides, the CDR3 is TGTGCCAGTAGTATAGGAGGGGGCGGGGTCTCAGGAGAGACCCAGTACTTC.

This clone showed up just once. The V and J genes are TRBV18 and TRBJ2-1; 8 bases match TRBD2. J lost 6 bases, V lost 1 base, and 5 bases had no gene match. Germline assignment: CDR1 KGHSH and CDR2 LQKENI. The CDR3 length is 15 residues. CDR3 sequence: CASSPQSGGLNEQFF. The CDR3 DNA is TGTGCCAGCTCACCACAAAGCGGGGGACTCAATGAGCAGTTCTTC.

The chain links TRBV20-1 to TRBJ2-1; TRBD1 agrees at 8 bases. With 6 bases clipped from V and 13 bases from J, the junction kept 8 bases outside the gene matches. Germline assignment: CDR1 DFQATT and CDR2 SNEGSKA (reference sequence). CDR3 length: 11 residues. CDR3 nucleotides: TGCAGTGCAAACCAGGGGGCGCGTCAGTTCTTC. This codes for CSANQGARQFF.

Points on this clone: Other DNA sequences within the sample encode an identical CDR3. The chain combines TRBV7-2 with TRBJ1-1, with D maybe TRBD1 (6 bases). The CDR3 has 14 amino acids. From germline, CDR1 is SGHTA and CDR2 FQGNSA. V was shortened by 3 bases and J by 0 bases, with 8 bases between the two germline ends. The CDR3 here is CASSLGALNTEAFF. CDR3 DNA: TGTGCCAGCAGCTTGGGGGCCCTGAACACTGAAGCTTTCTTT.

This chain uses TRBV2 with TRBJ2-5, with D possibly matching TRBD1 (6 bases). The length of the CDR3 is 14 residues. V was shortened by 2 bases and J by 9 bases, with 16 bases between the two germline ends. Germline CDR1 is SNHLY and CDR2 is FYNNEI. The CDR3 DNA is TGTGCCAGCAGTGAATTACAGGGAGTAAGTGCCCAGTACTTC. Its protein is CASSELQGVSAQYF.

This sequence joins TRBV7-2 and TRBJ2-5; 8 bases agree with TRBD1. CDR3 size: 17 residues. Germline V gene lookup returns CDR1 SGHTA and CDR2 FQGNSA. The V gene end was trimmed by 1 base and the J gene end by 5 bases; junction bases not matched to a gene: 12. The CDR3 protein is CASSLEGTAGGVETQYF. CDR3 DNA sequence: TGTGCCAGCAGCTTAGAAGGGACGGCAGGGGGCGTGGAGACCCAGTACTTC. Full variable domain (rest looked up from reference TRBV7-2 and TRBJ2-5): GAGVSQSPSNKVTEKGKDVELRCDPISGHTALYWYRQSLGQGLEFLIYFQGNSAPDKSGLPSDRFSAERTGGSVSTLTIQRTQQEDSAVYLCASSLEGTAGGVETQYFGPGTRLLVL.